The text below deals with one T cell receptor beta chain. The data originate from a study of blood T cell repertoires in COVID-19. CDR1 is LNHDA and CDR2 is SQIVND in the germline V gene (reference sequence). J lost 5 bases, V lost 4 bases, and 7 bases had no gene match. The CDR3 length is 14 residues. Enrolled through a virtual design, the participants were between roughly 18 and 90 years of age and came from under 25 US areas. Clinical histories supplied by participants themselves formed the basis of cohort assignment. Some clones are missing from TCRdb's copy, which holds only in-frame ones; the method was immunoSEQ multiplex PCR. The table lists over 200,000 clones, about 87% of them singletons.

This TCR was sampled from a man between 18 and 29 years old with acute COVID-19. V gene TRBV19 combines with J gene TRBJ2-5, with TRBD1 matching 7 bases. The sequencing input was PBMCs or T cells enriched from blood (not recorded which). The CDR3 DNA follows: TGTGCCAGTAGTAGGACAGGACAAGGGGAGACCCAGTACTTC. Protein product: CASSRTGQGETQYF.